The clone carrying this TCR beta chain has only a few counts. Its antigen is not identified. This sample stems from a study of T-cell reconstitution after alpha-beta-depleted transplantation in children. Study-level points and caveats: Certain patients had high TCRbeta diversity at day 60, and it came from recipient T cells and thymic progenitors that survived. At around two months after transplant, the alpha-beta T cells were reportedly derived from several hundred expanded clones that came from non-depleted graft cells. Most T-cell counts and diversity one year after the transplant came from T cells that were newly produced.

Preparation of the TCRbeta library was carried out with unique molecular identifiers. TCRdb re-called the PCR reads with MiXCR, one entry per CDR3 protein. The sample consists of about 150,000 distinct CDR3 sequences, roughly 8.8% of them appearing once. From germline, CDR1 is WNHNN and CDR2 SYGVQD (reference sequence). This CDR3 spans 13 amino acids. V was pared by 3 bases and J by 5 bases, with 11 bases between. V gene TRBV10-1 combines with J gene TRBJ2-7, with D tentatively TRBD2 (5 bases). The receptor was isolated from a female patient aged 2-10 years who had a stem cell transplant for congenital amegakaryocytic thrombocytopenia, so the T cells may come from the graft donor. The specimen comprised PBMCs, mostly from graft donor cells, sampled 180 days after TCRalphabeta/CD19-depleted stem cell transplant. The DNA of the CDR3 is TGCGCCAGCAGTGAACGGCCCGGGGACGAGCAGTACTTC. It is translated as CASSERPGDEQYF.